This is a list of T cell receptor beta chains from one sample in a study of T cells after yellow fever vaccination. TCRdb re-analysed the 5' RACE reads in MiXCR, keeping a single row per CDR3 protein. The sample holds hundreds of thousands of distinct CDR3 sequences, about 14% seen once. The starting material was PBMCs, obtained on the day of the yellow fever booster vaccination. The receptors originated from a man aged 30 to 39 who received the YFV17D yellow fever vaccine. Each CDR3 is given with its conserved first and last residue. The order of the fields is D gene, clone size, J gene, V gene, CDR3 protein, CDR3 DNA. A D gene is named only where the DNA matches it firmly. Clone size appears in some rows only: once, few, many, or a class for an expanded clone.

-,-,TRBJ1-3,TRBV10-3,CAISEPAGRSGNTIYF,TGTGCCATCAGTGAGCCCGCAGGGCGTTCTGGAAACACCATATATTTT
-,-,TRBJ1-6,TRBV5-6,CASSLGPDNSPLHF,TGTGCCAGCAGCTTGGGGCCGGACAATTCACCCCTCCACTTT
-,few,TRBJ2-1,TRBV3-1,CASSQLYANEQFF,TGTGCCAGCAGCCAACTCTACGCCAATGAGCAGTTCTTC
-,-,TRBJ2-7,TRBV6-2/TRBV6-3,CASSYSAFYEQYF,TGTGCCAGCAGTTACTCGGCATTCTACGAGCAGTACTTC
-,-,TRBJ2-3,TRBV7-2,CASSLAKDTDTQYF,TGTGCCAGCAGCTTAGCGAAAGACACAGATACGCAGTATTTT
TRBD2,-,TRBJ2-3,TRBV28,CASSLTSGRFTDTQYF,TGTGCCAGCAGTTTGACTAGCGGGCGATTCACAGATACGCAGTATTTT
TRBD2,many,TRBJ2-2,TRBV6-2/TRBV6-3,CASSYLAGLPTGELFF,TGTGCCAGCAGTTACCTAGCGGGACTTCCCACCGGGGAGCTGTTTTTT
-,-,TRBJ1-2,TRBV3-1,CASSQDRVKFYGYTF,TGTGCCAGCAGCCAAGATAGGGTAAAGTTCTATGGCTACACCTTC
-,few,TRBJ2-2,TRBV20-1,CCARDPQRKGTGELFF,TGCTGTGCTAGAGATCCCCAACGGAAAGGGACCGGGGAGCTGTTTTTT
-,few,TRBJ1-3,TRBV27,CASSFSRSSGNTIYF,TGTGCCAGCAGTTTCAGCCGATCCTCTGGAAACACCATATATTTT
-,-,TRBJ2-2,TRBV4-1,CASSQSGPSITGELFF,TGCGCCAGCAGCCAAAGCGGGCCCTCGATAACCGGGGAGCTGTTTTTT
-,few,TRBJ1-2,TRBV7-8,CASSAGPIDYTF,TGTGCCAGCAGCGCGGGTCCCATTGATTACACCTTC
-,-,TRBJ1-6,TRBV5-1,CASSSAGYNSPLHF,TGCGCCAGCAGTTCGGCTGGGTATAATTCACCCCTCCACTTT
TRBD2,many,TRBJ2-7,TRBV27,CASRKGTSGSVEQYF,TGTGCCAGCAGAAAAGGGACTAGCGGGAGTGTCGAGCAGTACTTC
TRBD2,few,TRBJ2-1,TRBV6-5,CASNLLRERLAGNNEQFF,TGTGCCAGCAATTTACTTAGGGAGCGACTAGCGGGCAACAATGAGCAGTTCTTC
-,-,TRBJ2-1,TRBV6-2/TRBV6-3,CASSYSRNAQFF,TGTGCCAGCAGTTATTCACGAAACGCTCAGTTCTTC
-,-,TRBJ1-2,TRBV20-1,CSVIGPANYGYTF,TGCAGTGTCATAGGACCAGCTAACTATGGCTACACCTTC
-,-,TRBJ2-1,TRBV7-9,CASTRTGSYNEQFF,TGTGCCAGCACTCGAACAGGGTCCTACAATGAGCAGTTCTTC
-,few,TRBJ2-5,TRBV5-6,CASSRRRWYQETQYF,TGTGCCAGCAGCCGGAGACGGTGGTACCAAGAGACCCAGTACTTC
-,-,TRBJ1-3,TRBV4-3,CASSPGGLGSLSGNTIYF,TGCGCCAGCAGCCCCGGGGGACTGGGGTCGTTATCTGGAAACACCATATATTTT
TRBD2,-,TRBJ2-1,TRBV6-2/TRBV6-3,CATGLAYEQFF,TGTGCCACCGGACTAGCATATGAGCAGTTCTTC
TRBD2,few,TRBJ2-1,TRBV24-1,CATSVAGTSGNNEQFF,TGTGCCACCAGTGTCGCCGGGACTAGCGGGAACAATGAGCAGTTCTTC
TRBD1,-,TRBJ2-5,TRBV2,CASSEGGQGRRSETQYF,TGTGCCAGCAGTGAAGGGGGACAGGGAAGACGGAGTGAGACCCAGTACTTC
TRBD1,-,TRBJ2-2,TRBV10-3,CATEGQGATGELFF,TGTGCCACCGAAGGACAGGGTGCCACCGGGGAGCTGTTTTTT
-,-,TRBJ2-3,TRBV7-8,CASSSRDRRSDTQYF,TGTGCCAGCAGCTCCCGGGACCGACGATCTGATACGCAGTATTTT
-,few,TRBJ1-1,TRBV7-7,CASSSDLGTEAFF,TGTGCTAGCAGCTCGGACCTGGGAACTGAAGCTTTCTTT